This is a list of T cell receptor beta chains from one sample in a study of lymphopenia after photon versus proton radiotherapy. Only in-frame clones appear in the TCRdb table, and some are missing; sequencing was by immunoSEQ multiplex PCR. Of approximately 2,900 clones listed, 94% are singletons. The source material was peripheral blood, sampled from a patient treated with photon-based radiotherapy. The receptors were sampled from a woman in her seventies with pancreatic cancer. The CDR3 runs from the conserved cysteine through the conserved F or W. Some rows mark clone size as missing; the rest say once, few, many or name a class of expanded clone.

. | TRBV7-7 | CASSFSGASYNEQFF
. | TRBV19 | CASSIPGFGELFF
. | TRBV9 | CASSGLPGTSGTYEQYF
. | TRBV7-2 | CASSIGTMGSNQPQHF
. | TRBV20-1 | CSAQRMKTQYF
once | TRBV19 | CASSMSDRGTGELFF
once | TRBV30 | CAWIPAGGPRETQYF
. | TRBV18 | CASSPGQGLRDTEAFF
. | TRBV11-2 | CASSRTSNNEQFF
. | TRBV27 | CASSTTSGSYTQYF
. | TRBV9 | CASSSRVARDYGYTF
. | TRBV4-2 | CASSQVKESNQPQHF
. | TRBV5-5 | CASSLVLTEAFF
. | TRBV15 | CATSTPERNTQYF
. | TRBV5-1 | CASSLAGTHGTDTQYF
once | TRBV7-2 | CASSFNWNSYEQYF
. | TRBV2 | CAGGQLNTGELFF
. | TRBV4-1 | CASSGLGVATQYF
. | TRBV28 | CASLQGDYGYTF
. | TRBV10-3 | CAISESGITSTDTQYF
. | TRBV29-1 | CSVVLPDYGYTF
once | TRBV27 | CASSQGLAGTKNIQYF
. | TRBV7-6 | CASSQTSGFSGANVLTF
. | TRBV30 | CAWSPLGMAGFQETQYF
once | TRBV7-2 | CASSPTTDTQYF
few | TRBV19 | CASRLRTGSYEQYF
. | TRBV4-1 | CASSQGRTGGAYEQYF
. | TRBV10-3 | CAISEGWGQSSYEQYF
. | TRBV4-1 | CASSTGTGASTDTQYF
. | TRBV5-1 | CASSPGTVADGELFF
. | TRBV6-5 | CASSYDYSYEQYF
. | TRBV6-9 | CASSTARPYGYTF
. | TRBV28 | CASSLPTVSYGYTF
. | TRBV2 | CASSRGQGVYEQYF
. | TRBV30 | CAFLHGNTIYF
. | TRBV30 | CAWGVGLYTEAFF
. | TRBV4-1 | CASSKIAGGPGTQYF
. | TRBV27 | CASSFRGGTEAFF
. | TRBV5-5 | CASTHGTSYEQYF
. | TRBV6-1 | CASRLGLEEQYF
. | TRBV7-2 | CASSANLVTQYF
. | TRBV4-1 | CASSPGTGNYGYTF
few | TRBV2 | CATKPGPGLTEAFF
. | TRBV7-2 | CASSPGGMDTQYF
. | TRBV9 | CASSSEGGFSGTDTQYF
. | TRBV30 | CAWSVKNRYSYEQYF